Below are 10 T cell receptor beta chains sequenced from a single sample in a study of blood T cell repertoires in COVID-19. Profiled with immunoSEQ multiplex PCR; TCRdb holds only in-frame clones, not every one. The profile shows approximately 240,000 clones, about 93% of them singletons. Sequencing input: peripheral blood. The receptors were gathered from a man aged 25 to 40 with COVID-19, enrolled during active disease.

The genes are TRBV27 and TRBJ1-1; a possible D gene is TRBD1 (5 bases). Trimming took off 8 bases at V and 2 bases at J, with 21 bases between the two ends. The CDR3 is 16 amino acids. Germline V lookup: CDR1 MNHEY, CDR2 SMNVEV (reference sequence). The CDR3, as DNA: TGTGCCAGCGGCCGACAGCGGGTAATTGCAAACACTGAAGCTTTCTTT. Translated: CASGRQRVIANTEAFF.

The CDR3 is CASSTTPIQDRREQYF. The CDR3 DNA follows: TGTGCCAGCAGCACTACACCTATTCAGGACAGGAGGGAGCAGTACTTC. The chain recombines TRBV5-5 with TRBJ2-7, with TRBD1 matching 7 bases. This CDR3 region has 16 residues. The junction had 17 bases not matched to a gene; V was cut back by 4 bases and J by 7 bases. The germline gives CDR1 SGHKS, CDR2 YYEKEE (reference sequence).

This clone was observed a handful of times. The chain couples TRBV6-6 to TRBJ2-7; 15 bases agree with TRBD2. The CDR3 covers 18 residues. The germline gives CDR1 MNHNY, CDR2 SVGAGI (reference sequence). V was pared by 5 bases and J by 0 bases, with 8 bases of the junction left unmatched. For the CDR3, the DNA is TGTGCCAGCAGTCCCCGGACTAGCGGGGGGGTGAGCTCCTACGAGCAGTACTTC. It translates to CASSPRTSGGVSSYEQYF.

This chain connects TRBV3-1 (or the pseudogene TRBV3-2) to TRBJ2-2, with TRBD2 matching 7 bases. V lost 1 base, J lost 0 bases, and 5 bases stayed unmatched. This CDR3 region has 17 residues. The germline gives CDR1 LGHDT, CDR2 YNNKEL (reference sequence). This CDR3 is CASSQVGGSPNTGELFF. The DNA for the CDR3 is TGTGCCAGCAGCCAAGTGGGGGGGAGCCCGAACACCGGGGAGCTGTTTTTT.

The chain has TRBV11-2 and TRBJ2-7; no clear D gene. Per the germline V gene, CDR1 is SGHAT and CDR2 is FQNNGV. Trimming cost V 1 base and J 0 bases, with 7 bases left between them. The CDR3 extends over 14 amino acids. CDR3 amino acids: CASSLGIASYEQYF. CDR3 DNA sequence: TGTGCCAGCAGCTTAGGAATAGCCTCCTACGAGCAGTACTTC.

This clone has just a few counts. The chain employs TRBV9 and TRBJ2-3; 9 bases fit TRBD2. With V trimmed by 4 bases and J by 6 bases, 9 bases remained unmatched. The V gene's germline CDR1 is SGDLS and CDR2 YYNGEE. The CDR3 is 15 residues long. The CDR3 sequence is CASSTSGLAWDTQYF. CDR3 bases: TGTGCCAGCAGCACGTCGGGACTAGCATGGGATACGCAGTATTTT.

V and J are TRBV3-1 (or the pseudogene TRBV3-2) and TRBJ1-5; tentatively, D is TRBD1 (5 bases). CDR1 LGHDT and CDR2 YNNKEL come from the germline V gene (reference sequence). The CDR3 is 15 residues long. Deletions cut 0 bases from V and 6 bases from J, with 12 bases between. This CDR3 is CASSQDSRVGQPQHF. CDR3 DNA sequence: TGTGCCAGCAGCCAAGATAGCAGGGTAGGTCAGCCCCAGCATTTT.

The chain couples TRBV2 to TRBJ1-2; tentative D call: TRBD1 (6 bases). Deletions cut 3 bases from V and 6 bases from J, with 11 bases between. This CDR3 has 13 amino acids. Germline V gene sequence: CDR1 SNHLY, CDR2 FYNNEI. The CDR3 loop is CASSDRDTNGYTF. The CDR3 DNA is TGTGCCAGCAGTGATAGGGACACAAATGGCTACACCTTC.

This chain uses TRBV6-5 with TRBJ2-1; D possibly corresponds to TRBD2 (6 bases). CDR1 is MNHEY, CDR2 SVGAGI, per germline. There are 13 residues in the CDR3. With 10 bases removed from V and 7 bases from J, the gap between germline ends came to 17 bases. CDR3 sequence reads: CATLSGGVNEQFF. CDR3 coding DNA: TGTGCCACCCTCTCCGGGGGAGTAAATGAGCAGTTCTTC.

The chain employs TRBV7-2 and TRBJ1-1; 7 bases fit TRBD1. The CDR3 extends over 16 amino acids. Germline CDR1 SGHTA, CDR2 FQGNSA. With V trimmed by 1 base and J by 0 bases, 5 bases remained unmatched. CDR3 DNA: TGTGCCAGCAGCTTAGAGGGACAGCCCATGAACACTGAAGCTTTCTTT. Protein product: CASSLEGQPMNTEAFF.